The 24 T cell receptor beta chains in this list originate from one sample, sequenced in a study of PD-1 blockade in classical Hodgkin lymphoma. This sample's time point: newly diagnosed, previously untreated cHL patient sample. Purification of CD4+ T cells from thawed PBMCs was performed via magnetic negative selection. Using immunoSEQ multiplex PCR, the repertoire was profiled, and TCRdb retains in-frame clones only, with some absent. The top ten hold about 0.55% of the sample, which has about 24,000 clones, about 89% seen once. Sequencing was carried out using CD4+ T cells from blood. Receptors were obtained from a human donor with classical Hodgkin lymphoma.

The chain joins TRBV19 to TRBJ1-2; a weak D match, TRBD1 (6 bases). Looked up from germline, CDR1 is LNHDA and CDR2 is SQIVND (reference sequence). V shed 3 bases and J shed 1 base, with 9 bases lying between them. The CDR3 is made up of 14 amino acids. The CDR3 sequence: CASSIGQNNYGYTF. CDR3 coding DNA: TGTGCCAGTAGTATTGGACAGAATAACTATGGCTACACCTTC.

The rearrangement joins TRBV19 to TRBJ1-2, with unresolved D. Trimming left V 1 base short and J 4 bases short, with 10 bases between. Germline lookup yields CDR1 LNHDA and CDR2 SQIVND (reference sequence). This CDR3 is built from 14 residues. CDR3 residues: CASSIVSGGYGYTF. In DNA, the CDR3 is TGTGCCAGTAGTATAGTATCAGGCGGCTATGGCTACACCTTC.

The rearrangement joins TRBV20-1 to TRBJ2-7; the D gene is possibly TRBD2 (6 bases). The germline V gene has CDR1 DFQATT and CDR2 SNEGSKA (reference sequence). Trimming shortened V by 4 bases and J by 3 bases, and 7 bases separated the two germline ends. The CDR3 consists of 11 residues. CDR3 in amino acids: CSATGSYEQYF. The CDR3 DNA reads TGCAGTGCTACCGGGAGCTACGAGCAGTACTTC.

V and J are TRBV2 and TRBJ2-7; D may correspond to TRBD1 or TRBD2 (7 bases each). CDR3 length: 16 amino acids. Trimming cost V 6 bases and J 5 bases, with 23 bases left between them. CDR1 is SNHLY and CDR2 is FYNNEI in the germline V gene. The CDR3 reads CASSSEGRAGGDEQYF. In nucleotides, the CDR3 is TGTGCCAGCAGCAGCGAAGGTAGGGCAGGGGGGGACGAGCAGTACTTC.

J is TRBJ1-3 and V is TRBV9; D is undetermined. V dropped 4 bases and J dropped 4 bases, with 12 bases sitting between them. Looked up from germline, CDR1 is SGDLS and CDR2 is YYNGEE. The CDR3 spans 14 residues. The CDR3 loop reads CASSPLPEGNTIYF. In DNA, the CDR3 is TGTGCCAGCAGCCCATTGCCGGAGGGAAACACCATATATTTT.

This clone is medium-sized within its sample. This chain joins TRBV11-2 and TRBJ1-2; D not certain. CDR3 length: 13 amino acids. Trimming took 4 bases from V and 0 from J, leaving 6 bases between them. Germline lookup yields CDR1 SGHAT and CDR2 FQNNGV. CDR3 amino acids: CASSYDPNYGYTF. The DNA for the CDR3 is TGTGCCAGCAGCTATGATCCTAACTATGGCTACACCTTC.

This clone was seen only once. The chain is built from TRBV6-1 and TRBJ2-3, with 10 bases fitting TRBD2. With V trimmed by 2 bases and J by 2 bases, 7 bases remained unmatched. The CDR3 has 17 residues. Germline values: CDR1 MNHNS, CDR2 SASEGT. The CDR3 bases are TGTGCCAGCAGTGAAACCCTAAGCGGGGGGGCCACAGATACGCAGTATTTT. This codes for CASSETLSGGATDTQYF.

The CDR3 loop reads CASSDVILAGGRETQYF. For the CDR3, the DNA is TGTGCCAGCAGTGACGTGATCTTAGCGGGGGGCCGGGAGACCCAGTACTTC. The chain couples TRBV25-1 to TRBJ2-5, with 10 bases fitting TRBD2. The CDR3 is made up of 17 amino acids. Looked up from germline, CDR1 is MGHDK and CDR2 is SYGVNS. V was clipped by 3 bases and J by 5 bases; unmatched bases: 12.

The chain couples TRBV6-1 to TRBJ1-5, with 7 nucleotides matching TRBD1. V gave up 4 bases and J gave up 1 base; unmatched junction bases: 4. Germline V lookup: CDR1 MNHNS, CDR2 SASEGT. The CDR3 is 15 amino acids. The CDR3 protein is CASSGQGGSNQPQHF. In DNA, the CDR3 is TGTGCCAGCAGTGGACAGGGTGGCAGCAATCAGCCCCAGCATTTT.

V and J are TRBV7-2 and TRBJ1-2; D is undetermined. The CDR3 has 14 residues. V was cut by 1 base and J by 5 bases, with 11 bases left in between. In germline, CDR1 is SGHTA, CDR2 FQGNSA. The CDR3 loop reads CASSLGSGGYGYTF. The CDR3 coding sequence is TGTGCCAGCAGCTTAGGGAGTGGAGGATATGGCTACACCTTC.

CDR3 nucleotides: TGTGCCAGCAGCAGCGTCACGGCTAGCACAGATACGCAGTATTTT. Translation gives CASSSVTASTDTQYF. The chain has TRBV7-9 and TRBJ2-3; unclear D gene. Germline CDR1 SEHNR, CDR2 FQNEAQ (reference sequence). Trimming took off 5 bases at V and 0 bases at J, with 12 bases between the two ends. The CDR3 runs to 15 residues. The full variable domain, rest sourced from reference TRBV7-9 and TRBJ2-3, is DTGVSQNPRHKITKRGQNVTFRCDPISEHNRLYWYRQTLGQGPEFLTYFQNEAQLEKSRLLSDRFSAERPKGSFSTLEIQRTEQGDSAMYLCASSSVTASTDTQYFGPGTRLTVL.

The gene calls are TRBV20-1 and TRBJ2-3; D gene ambiguous. The CDR3 covers 11 residues. Germline CDR1 and CDR2: DFQATT and SNEGSKA (reference sequence). With 4 bases removed from V and 3 bases from J, the gap between germline ends came to 5 bases. CDR3 nucleotides: TGCAGTGCTATAGTGACAGATACGCAGTATTTT. Translating it yields CSAIVTDTQYF.

This rearrangement joins TRBV7-9 to TRBJ1-2, with a weak D call TRBD1 (6 bases). Per germline, CDR1 SEHNR and CDR2 FQNEAQ (reference sequence). Between the trimmed V and J ends, which lost 5 bases and 7 bases, there was a span of 20 bases. This CDR3 region has 15 residues. CDR3 sequence reads: CASSPPDRPRGGYTF. DNA for the CDR3: TGTGCCAGCAGCCCCCCCGACAGGCCCCGTGGTGGCTACACCTTC. The entire variable domain, with the rest obtained from reference TRBV7-9 and TRBJ1-2, is as follows: DTGVSQNPRHKITKRGQNVTFRCDPISEHNRLYWYRQTLGQGPEFLTYFQNEAQLEKSRLLSDRFSAERPKGSFSTLEIQRTEQGDSAMYLCASSPPDRPRGGYTFGSGTRLTVV.

The rearrangement joins TRBV6-5 to TRBJ2-5, with D perhaps being TRBD1 or TRBD2 (5 bases each). Trimming removed 6 bases from V and 5 bases from J, with 19 bases in between. Germline CDR1 is MNHEY and CDR2 is SVGAGI. The CDR3 sequence is 15 residues long. CDR3 sequence reads: CASRLALWGWETQYF. CDR3 nucleotide sequence: TGTGCCAGCAGACTCGCTCTTTGGGGGTGGGAGACCCAGTACTTC.

This clone was seen only once. The chain combines TRBV29-1 with TRBJ2-3; D is uncertain. This CDR3 has 11 amino acids. Germline lookup yields CDR1 SQVTM and CDR2 ANQGSEA. V was pared by 4 bases and J by 1 base, with 3 bases between. CDR3 nucleotides: TGCAGCGTTGTTCGCACAGATACGCAGTATTTT. This encodes CSVVRTDTQYF.

This chain connects TRBV12-5 to TRBJ2-7; 7 nucleotides match TRBD1. CDR3 size: 16 residues. V trimming: 5 bases; J trimming: 3 bases; junction bases outside the gene matches: 13. CDR1 LGHNT and CDR2 FRNRAP come from the germline V gene. CDR3 DNA sequence: TGTGCTAGTGGTAAACCCCGGGACAGTAGATTCTACGAGCAGTACTTC. It specifies CASGKPRDSRFYEQYF.

This chain links TRBV5-1 with TRBJ1-1, with D hard to call. This CDR3 has 17 amino acids. From germline, CDR1 is SGHRS and CDR2 YFSETQ. Trimming pared 5 bases from V and 1 base from J, leaving 21 bases between. CDR3 nucleotides: TGCGCCAGCAGTCCCGTCGGGAGTCGGATTAAGAACACTGAAGCTTTCTTT. Translated: CASSPVGSRIKNTEAFF.

The CDR3 loop is CASSLHTTYEQYF. The CDR3 nucleotides read TGTGCCAGCAGCCTCCACACCACCTACGAGCAGTACTTC. The chain joins TRBV14 to TRBJ2-7; D is ambiguous. V lost 4 bases, J lost 2 bases, and 9 bases lay in between. The CDR3 is made up of 13 amino acids. Germline loops: CDR1 SGHDN, CDR2 FVKESK.

This chain links TRBV11-3 with TRBJ1-2; D ambiguous. Trimming took off 7 bases at V and 5 bases at J, with 11 bases between the two ends. CDR3 length: 12 amino acids. In germline, CDR1 is SGHNT, CDR2 YENEEA. The CDR3 DNA is TGTGCCAGCACCCAGGAAGGTTATGGCTACACCTTC. Protein product: CASTQEGYGYTF.

The chain couples TRBV19 to TRBJ2-1; 12 bases agree with TRBD2. The J segment lost 8 bases and the V segment lost 5 bases, leaving 13 bases of the junction unmatched. Germline assignment: CDR1 LNHDA and CDR2 SQIVND (reference sequence). This CDR3 comprises 17 residues. The chain's CDR3 is CASSPRLAGALLHEQFF. For the CDR3, the DNA is TGTGCCAGTAGTCCACGACTAGCGGGGGCGCTTTTACATGAGCAGTTCTTC.

V and J are TRBV7-2 and TRBJ2-7; D is possibly TRBD1 (6 bases). The CDR3 spans 14 residues. Germline CDR1 reads SGHTA; CDR2 reads FQGNSA. The ends were cut back, 3 bases at V and 7 bases at J, with 16 bases in the middle. CDR3 sequence: CASSFFRGSDEQYF. For the CDR3, the DNA is TGTGCCAGCAGCTTCTTCAGGGGCTCGGATGAGCAGTACTTC.

The J gene is TRBJ1-3, the V gene TRBV4-1, with D tentatively TRBD1 (6 bases). Trimming pared 1 base from V and 2 bases from J, leaving 18 bases between. The V gene's germline CDR1 is MGHRA and CDR2 YSYEKL. CDR3 length equals 18 residues. The CDR3 DNA reads as TGCGCCAGCAGCCAAGTCCCGAGGCTGGACAGTACTGGAAACACCATATATTTT. It yields the protein CASSQVPRLDSTGNTIYF.

This clone occurred a few times. This chain joins TRBV2 and TRBJ2-1; unclear D gene. The CDR3 loop spans 13 amino acids. V was clipped by 6 bases and J by 6 bases, with 12 bases between them. Germline V gene sequence: CDR1 SNHLY, CDR2 FYNNEI. CDR3 region: CASSPTELNEQFF. The CDR3 nucleotides read TGTGCCAGCAGCCCAACAGAGCTCAATGAGCAGTTCTTC.

This rearrangement joins TRBV5-1 to TRBJ2-2, with TRBD1 matching 7 bases. Unmatched junction bases numbered 6, after V lost 4 bases and J lost 0 bases. Germline CDR1 is SGHRS and CDR2 is YFSETQ. The CDR3 is made up of 16 amino acids. CDR3 DNA: TGCGCCAGCAGCCTGGGACAGTTGGCGAACACCGGGGAGCTGTTTTTT. It translates to CASSLGQLANTGELFF. Combining the CDR3 with reference TRBV5-1 and TRBJ2-2 gives the whole variable domain KAGVTQTPRYLIKTRGQQVTLSCSPISGHRSVSWYQQTPGQGLQFLFEYFSETQRNKGNFPGRFSGRQFSNSRSEMNVSTLELGDSALYLCASSLGQLANTGELFFGEGSRLTVL.